What follows describes a single TCR beta chain. Antigen specificity is unknown. The source of the sample is a study of beta chain bispecific antibodies for T cell cancers. Study-level background: HPB-ALL carried surface TRBV5-5, while Jurkat carried TRBV12-3.

Expansion lasted 3 days, with either anti-CD3 antibody OKT3 or CD3/CD28 beads. Jurkat-T cell coculture with anti-TRBV12, compared with an anti-CD19 control. Germline V gene lookup returns CDR1 SEHNR and CDR2 FQNEAQ (reference sequence). The germline V and J ends were trimmed by 1 base and 5 bases, with 14 bases remaining between them. The CDR3 sequence is 15 residues long. Study results and limitations: Most targeted TRBV signal came from the leukemia cell line cells, not normal T cells. An anti-TRBV5-5 antibody cross-reacts with the highly similar TRBV5-6. The TRBV12-3 share of total TRBV signal fell about 99% after anti-TRBV12 rather than anti-CD19 exposure.

MiXCR, run by TCRdb on the 5' RACE reads, gives a single entry per CDR3 protein. The sample gives about 20,000 distinct CDR3 sequences, just over 2% of which show up once; roughly 5.1% is in the top ten. V is TRBV7-9 and J is TRBJ2-5; a possible D gene is TRBD1 (5 bases). The sample was healthy donor T cells cultured with leukemia cells, taken from a culture containing a bispecific antibody targeting TCR Vbeta12. This TCR came from a human donor in good health. Some clones in this sample may be carry-over from other donors' samples. CDR3 nucleotides: TGTGCCAGCAGCTTAGAACCAGGGTCCAGCGAGACCCAGTACTTC. This sequence encodes CASSLEPGSSETQYF.